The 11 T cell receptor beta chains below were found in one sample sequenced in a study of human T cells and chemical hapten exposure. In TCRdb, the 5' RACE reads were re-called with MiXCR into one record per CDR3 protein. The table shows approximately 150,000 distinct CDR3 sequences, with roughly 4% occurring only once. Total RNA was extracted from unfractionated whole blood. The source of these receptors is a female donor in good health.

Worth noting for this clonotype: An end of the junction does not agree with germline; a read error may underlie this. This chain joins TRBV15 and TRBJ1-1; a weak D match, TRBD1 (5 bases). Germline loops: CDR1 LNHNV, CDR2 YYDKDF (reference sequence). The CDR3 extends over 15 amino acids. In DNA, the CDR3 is TGTGACACCAGCAGAGAAACAGGCGTCCTGGCTGAAGCTTTCTTT. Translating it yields CDTSRETGVLAEAFF. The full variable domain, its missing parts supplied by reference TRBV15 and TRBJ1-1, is DAMVIQNPRYQVTQFGKPVTLSCSQTLNHNVMYWYQQKSSQAPKLLFHYYDKDFNNEADTPDNFQSRRPNTSFCFLDIRSPGLGDTAMYLCDTSRETGVLAEAFFGQGTRLTVV.

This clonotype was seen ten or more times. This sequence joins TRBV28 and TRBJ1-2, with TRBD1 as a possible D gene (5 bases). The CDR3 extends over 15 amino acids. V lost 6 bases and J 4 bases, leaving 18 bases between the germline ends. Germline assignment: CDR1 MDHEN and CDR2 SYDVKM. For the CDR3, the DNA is TGTGCCAGCAGCATTTCCGGGACCGGAGGCTATGGCTACACCTTC. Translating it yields CASSISGTGGYGYTF.

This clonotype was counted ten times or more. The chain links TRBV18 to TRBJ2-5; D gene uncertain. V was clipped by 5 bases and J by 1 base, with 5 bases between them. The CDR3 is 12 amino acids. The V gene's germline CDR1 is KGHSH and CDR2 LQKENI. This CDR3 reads CASSGGQETQYF. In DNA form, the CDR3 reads TGTGCCAGCTCAGGCGGCCAAGAGACCCAGTACTTC.

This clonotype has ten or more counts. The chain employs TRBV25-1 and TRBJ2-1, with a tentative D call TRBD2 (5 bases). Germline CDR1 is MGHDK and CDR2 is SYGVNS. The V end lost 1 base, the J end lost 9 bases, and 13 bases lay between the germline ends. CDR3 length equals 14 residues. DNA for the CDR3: TGTGCCAGCAGTGAATCGGGGTATGTTGGTGAGCAGTTCTTC. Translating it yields CASSESGYVGEQFF.

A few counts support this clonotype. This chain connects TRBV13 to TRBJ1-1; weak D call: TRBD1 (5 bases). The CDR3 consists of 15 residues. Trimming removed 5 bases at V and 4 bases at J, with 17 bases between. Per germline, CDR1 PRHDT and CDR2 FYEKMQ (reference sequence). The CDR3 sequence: CASSRRQTEGTEAFF. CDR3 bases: TGTGCCAGCAGCCGTCGACAGACCGAGGGCACTGAAGCTTTCTTT. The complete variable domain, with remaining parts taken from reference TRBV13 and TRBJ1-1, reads AAGVIQSPRHLIKEKRETATLKCYPIPRHDTVYWYQQGPGQDPQFLISFYEKMQSDKGSIPDRFSAQQFSDYHSELNMSSLELGDSALYFCASSRRQTEGTEAFFGQGTRLTVV.

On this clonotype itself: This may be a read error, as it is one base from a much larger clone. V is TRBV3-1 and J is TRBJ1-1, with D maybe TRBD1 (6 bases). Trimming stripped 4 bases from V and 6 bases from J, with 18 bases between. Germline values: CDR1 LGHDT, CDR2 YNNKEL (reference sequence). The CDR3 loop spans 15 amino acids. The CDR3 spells CASSPGGSASSEAFF. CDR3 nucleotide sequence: TGTGCCAGCAGCCCGGGGGGCTCGGCAAGCTCTGAAGCTTTCTTT.

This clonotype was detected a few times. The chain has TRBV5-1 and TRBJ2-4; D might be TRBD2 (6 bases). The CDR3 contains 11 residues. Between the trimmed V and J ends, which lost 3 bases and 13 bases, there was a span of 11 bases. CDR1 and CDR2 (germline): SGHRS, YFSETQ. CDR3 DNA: TGCGCCAGCAGCTGTCGGGACTTGCAGTACTTC. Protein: CASSCRDLQYF.

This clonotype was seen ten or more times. The CDR3 DNA follows: TGCAGTGCTAGAGATTTGGCTAGCGGGGGATGGGGGGAGACCCAGTACTTC. This encodes CSARDLASGGWGETQYF. The J gene is TRBJ2-5, the V gene TRBV20-1; 10 bases are a match to TRBD2. CDR1 DFQATT and CDR2 SNEGSKA come from the germline V gene (reference sequence). The CDR3 spans 17 residues. J was trimmed by 5 bases and V by 0 bases; bases with no gene match: 12.

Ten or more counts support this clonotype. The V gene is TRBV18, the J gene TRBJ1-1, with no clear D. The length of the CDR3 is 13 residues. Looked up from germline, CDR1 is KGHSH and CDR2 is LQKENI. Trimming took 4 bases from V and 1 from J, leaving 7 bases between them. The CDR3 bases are TGTGCCAGCTCACTGGTGGAGAACACTGAAGCTTTCTTT. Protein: CASSLVENTEAFF.

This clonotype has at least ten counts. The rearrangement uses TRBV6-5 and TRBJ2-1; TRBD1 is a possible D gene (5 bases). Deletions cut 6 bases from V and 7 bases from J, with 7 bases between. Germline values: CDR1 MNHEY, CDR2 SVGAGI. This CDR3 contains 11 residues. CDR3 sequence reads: CASSQGNEQFF. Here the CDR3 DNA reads TGTGCCAGCAGCCAGGGTAATGAGCAGTTCTTC.

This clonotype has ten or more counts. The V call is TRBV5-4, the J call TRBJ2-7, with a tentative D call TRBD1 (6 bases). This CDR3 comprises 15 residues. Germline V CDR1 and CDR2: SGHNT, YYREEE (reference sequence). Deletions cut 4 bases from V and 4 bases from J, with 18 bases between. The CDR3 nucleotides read TGTGCCAGCAGCAGAGGGACCGTGGGGGCATACGAGCAGTACTTC. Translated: CASSRGTVGAYEQYF.